This T cell receptor beta chain stems from a study of cytomegalovirus exposure and HLA in healthy donors. Study-level background: Drawn from HLA-typed donors, 83 million or so unique TCRs were held in an early data release.

A multiplex PCR was run with 60 Vbeta primers and 13 Jbeta primers. Using immunoSEQ multiplex PCR, the repertoire was profiled, and TCRdb retains in-frame clones only, with some absent. Its table lists about 110,000 clones. The germline gives CDR1 SGHTA, CDR2 FQGNSA. The CDR3 runs to 14 residues. V lost 7 bases and J lost 2, with 15 bases in between. The sequence derives from a man aged 45-65 years in good health and CMV-seronegative. V usage is TRBV7-2 and J usage is TRBJ2-7; D ambiguous. The sample taken for sequencing was PBMCs. The CDR3, as DNA: TGTGCCAGCACCGTGAGGCGCACTACCTACGAGCAGTACTTC. Encoded protein: CASTVRRTTYEQYF.